This entry describes one T cell receptor (beta chain). The data belong to a study of technical replicates of blood from several donors. Measured with immunoSEQ multiplex PCR; TCRdb has only the in-frame clones, and not every one. The sample carries approximately 97,000 clones, approximately 96% recorded once. CDR3 size: 17 residues. V lost 1 base, J lost 2 bases, and 10 bases stayed unmatched. The V gene's germline CDR1 is MGHDK and CDR2 SYGVNS. This sequence originates from a human donor in good health. Sequencing was done on a sample of T cells isolated from PBMCs. The chain uses TRBV25-1 and TRBJ1-1, with 7 bases identical to TRBD1. The CDR3: CASSESSTGWGNTEAFF. The CDR3 DNA is TGTGCCAGCAGTGAATCCTCGACAGGGTGGGGCAACACTGAAGCTTTCTTT.